This T cell receptor beta chain was recovered during a study of T cells in Graves' hyperthyroidism and ophthalmopathy. From RNA transcripts, TCR beta CDR3 regions were amplified. HTBI primers were the set used in a first-round RT-PCR of the TCR CDR3. TCRdb reprocessed the multiplex PCR reads with MiXCR, giving one entry per CDR3 protein. This sample has a few hundred thousand distinct CDR3 sequences, with 13% to 15% found just once. Criteria for exclusion of patients were uncontrolled infection, other autoimmune disease, pregnancy or lactation. Each diagnosis drew on symptoms, thyroxine, TRAb, thyroid ultrasound and orbital computed tomography findings. A roughly 10 ml volume of fresh peripheral blood provided the PBMCs. General study points: Among thyroid clonotypes expanded above 0.001, most also appeared in blood.

This clonotype was seen repeatedly, ten times or more. Its target is unknown. The CDR3 length is 15 residues. Trimming pared 1 base from V and 5 bases from J, leaving 11 bases between. Germline V lookup: CDR1 SEHNR, CDR2 FQNEAQ (reference sequence). This clonotype originated in a woman aged 25-40 years with Graves' ophthalmopathy. The chain recombines TRBV7-9 with TRBJ1-4; D gene unclear. Specimen: blood. The chain's CDR3 is CASSLGPPKNEKLFF. Here the CDR3 DNA reads TGTGCCAGCAGCTTAGGTCCACCGAAGAATGAAAAACTGTTTTTT.